The rows below give T cell receptor beta chains drawn from one sample of a study of T cells expressing NK-cell markers. TCRdb reprocessed the 5' RACE reads and stores each CDR3 protein as one record, lacking DNA. The sample data list 140,000 or so distinct CDR3 sequences. The sample was blood T cells: a sorted CD56 or NKG2C T cell subset, CD4+ or CD8+ T cells, or bulk PBMC T cells (not recorded which). The receptors originated from a man aged 18 to 30 in good health. The CDR3 runs from the conserved cysteine through the conserved F or W.

V	J	CDR3
TRBV5-1	TRBJ1-2	CASSLGDRGRVYGYTF
TRBV5-1	TRBJ1-4	CARFAGATNEKLFF
TRBV4-1	TRBJ2-1	CASSHLPGQGYNEQFF
TRBV20-1	TRBJ2-1	CSASLSYSSYNEQFF
TRBV9	TRBJ2-5	CASSVGAGTQYF
TRBV5-4	TRBJ2-7	CASSPTGGGPGYYEQYF
TRBV29-1	TRBJ2-7	CSALGEVEQGRYEQYF
TRBV6-5	TRBJ2-1	CASSYRRGKNEQFF
TRBV19	TRBJ1-2	CASSTDSDSLKGYGYTF
TRBV19	TRBJ2-7	CASRPGLSSSYEQYF
TRBV19	TRBJ2-7	CASTTGGSYEQYF
TRBV29-1	TRBJ2-7	CSVEDHGSEDYEQYF
TRBV28	TRBJ2-7	CASSLPSQGSYEQYF
TRBV18	TRBJ1-3	CASTSGSGNTIYF
TRBV2	TRBJ1-1	CASTGPQTEAFF
TRBV4-1	TRBJ1-1	CASSQGGGAFF
TRBV5-4	TRBJ2-3	CASSSIENQVDTQYF
TRBV12-3/TRBV12-4	TRBJ2-1	CASSSRLRRTSGIGDEQFF
TRBV19	TRBJ2-1	CASSIGAGGPFYNEQFF
TRBV7-9	TRBJ1-3	CASSSTGGDSVVYTIYF
TRBV5-6	TRBJ1-4	CASSLLLNEKLFF
TRBV7-6	TRBJ2-7	CASSLVDAETYEQYF
TRBV19	TRBJ2-1	CASSAATSFEQFF
TRBV2	TRBJ1-2	CASSVAGIGYTF
TRBV4-1	TRBJ2-5	CASSQVGAGQETQYF
TRBV20-1	TRBJ2-1	CSARDTGGTSRYNEQFF
TRBV10-3	TRBJ2-7	CAISESNAGTSGYEQYF
TRBV29-1	TRBJ2-7	CSVGGGRTYEQYF
TRBV6-2/TRBV6-3	TRBJ2-3	CASSYTNLGAQYF
TRBV6-1	TRBJ1-1	CASSKGQGISEAFF
TRBV6-2/TRBV6-3	TRBJ2-2	CASSYSPSGRATGELFF
TRBV7-8	TRBJ2-1	CASSFNPRVAGPENEQFF
TRBV29-1	TRBJ1-5	CSVGGGGPNQPQHF
TRBV6-5	TRBJ1-6	CASSYSEGSSYNSPLHF
TRBV7-9	TRBJ2-3	CASSLAGQGVVADTQYF
TRBV20-1	TRBJ2-7	CSARPDGQAYYEQYF
TRBV20-1	TRBJ2-2	CSAVPTATGELFF
TRBV6-5	TRBJ2-2	CASSFSGSQAGELFF
TRBV5-4	TRBJ2-2	CASPGHEGTGELFF
TRBV4-1	TRBJ2-3	CASSQVLADTQYF
TRBV7-9	TRBJ1-5	CASSGGVVQPQHF
TRBV7-6	TRBJ2-7	CASSPLGGGDSTYEQYF
TRBV7-7	TRBJ2-5	CASSSSLPEETQYF
TRBV27	TRBJ2-1	CASSSRGAGEQFF
TRBV7-9	TRBJ1-2	CASSLDQDLIAYGYTF
TRBV6-5	TRBJ1-1	CASSYGTGFLEAFF